The 24 T cell receptor beta chains below all came from one sample that was sequenced in a study of shared clonotypes between healthy human individuals. CD8 cells regarded as naive lacked CD45RO, were positively chosen for CCR7, and omitted terminally differentiated effector memory CD45RA+ cells. The table came from immunoSEQ multiplex PCR; TCRdb's copy has only in-frame clones and leaves some out. The sample yields over 750,000 clones, 96% seen once. Sequencing input: naive CD8+ T cells sorted from blood. These receptors were collected from a man aged 25-45 years in good health.

CDR3 nucleotide sequence: TGTGCCAGCGGGACCAGTCTAGCGCGGAGGGAGACCCAGTACTTC. Translation gives CASGTSLARRETQYF. The chain combines TRBV27 with TRBJ2-5, with D perhaps matching TRBD2 (6 bases). The CDR3 is made up of 15 amino acids. The ends were cut back, 8 bases at V and 5 bases at J, with 21 bases in the middle. CDR1 and CDR2 (germline): MNHEY, SMNVEV (reference sequence).

The rearrangement uses TRBV28 and TRBJ2-1; 9 nucleotides line up with TRBD2. The ends lost 1 base at V and 9 bases at J; junction bases unmatched: 10. CDR3 length: 16 amino acids. Germline V lookup: CDR1 MDHEN, CDR2 SYDVKM. CDR3 sequence reads: CASSLSPREGYGEQFF. CDR3 coding DNA: TGTGCCAGCAGTTTATCTCCGCGGGAGGGCTACGGTGAGCAGTTCTTC.

This clone showed up just once. The chain recombines TRBV11-2 with TRBJ2-3; 9 bases are shared with TRBD2. V lost 10 bases, J lost 2 bases, and 4 bases stayed unmatched. From germline, CDR1 is SGHAT and CDR2 FQNNGV. The CDR3 contains 13 residues. The CDR3 coding sequence is TGTGCCACCATAGCGGGGGTCACAGATACGCAGTATTTT. This codes for CATIAGVTDTQYF.

The V gene is TRBV9, the J gene TRBJ2-5; 8 bases fit TRBD2. The germline V gene has CDR1 SGDLS and CDR2 YYNGEE. The length of the CDR3 is 14 residues. Trimming cost V 2 bases and J 5 bases; bases outside gene matches: 5. The CDR3 reads CASSVRAGVETQYF. CDR3 sequence (DNA): TGTGCCAGCAGCGTCCGAGCGGGAGTGGAGACCCAGTACTTC.

This chain joins TRBV27 and TRBJ2-3; maybe TRBD1 (5 bases). This CDR3 spans 16 amino acids. Germline assignment: CDR1 MNHEY and CDR2 SMNVEV (reference sequence). Deletions cut 5 bases from V and 6 bases from J, with 21 bases between. The CDR3 nucleotides are TGTGCCAGCAGTCCCAGACTGGGGCGCCCTTTCGATACGCAGTATTTT. It encodes CASSPRLGRPFDTQYF.

The chain carries TRBV18 and TRBJ2-7; no firm D call. The V end lost 3 bases, the J end lost 6 bases, and 12 bases lay between the germline ends. Germline-derived CDR1 and CDR2 are KGHSH and LQKENI. This CDR3 is built from 13 residues. The CDR3 reads CASSPGSSAEQYF. CDR3 DNA: TGTGCCAGCTCACCCGGATCCAGTGCCGAGCAGTACTTC.

In the case of this clone: Additional DNA sequences in this sample encode the identical CDR3. The gene calls are TRBV19 and TRBJ2-7; 9 bases are shared with TRBD1. The trim removed 4 bases at V and 3 bases at J, leaving 7 bases unmatched. The CDR3 extends over 15 amino acids. Germline V lookup: CDR1 LNHDA, CDR2 SQIVND (reference sequence). The CDR3 DNA sequence: TGTGCCAGTAGTACAGCCGGGACAGGGAGCTACGAGCAGTACTTC. Encoded protein: CASSTAGTGSYEQYF. The full variable domain, rest sourced from reference TRBV19 and TRBJ2-7, is DGGITQSPKYLFRKEGQNVTLSCEQNLNHDAMYWYRQDPGQGLRLIYYSQIVNDFQKGDIAEGYSVSREKKESFPLTVTSAQKNPTAFYLCASSTAGTGSYEQYFGPGTRLTVT.

This clone was recorded once. The chain employs TRBV5-1 and TRBJ2-5, with 7 nucleotides matching TRBD2. This CDR3 spans 15 amino acids. J gave up 2 bases and V 1 base, and 5 bases lay outside the gene matches. Germline loops: CDR1 SGHRS, CDR2 YFSETQ. The CDR3 bases are TGCGCCAGCAGCTTGTGGGGGGGAAGTCAAGAGACCCAGTACTTC. Its translation is CASSLWGGSQETQYF.

CDR3: CASSYLAGGGGDTQYF. The CDR3 DNA follows: TGTGCCAGCAGTTATCTAGCGGGAGGCGGGGGAGATACGCAGTATTTT. V is TRBV6-5 and J is TRBJ2-3; 11 bases are shared with TRBD2. Germline CDR1 reads MNHEY; CDR2 reads SVGAGI. V lost 3 bases to trimming and J lost 5 bases; unmatched junction nucleotides: 7. The CDR3 has 16 residues.

The genes are TRBV28 and TRBJ2-7, with a weak D call TRBD1 (5 bases). CDR1 and CDR2 (germline): MDHEN, SYDVKM. The CDR3 runs to 15 residues. V was shortened by 5 bases and J by 2 bases, with 16 bases between the two germline ends. DNA of the CDR3: TGTGCCAGCAGTGACAGACGGTCGCCCCCCTACGAGCAGTACTTC. Protein product: CASSDRRSPPYEQYF. Looking up the rest from reference TRBV28 and TRBJ2-7 gives the full variable domain: DVKVTQSSRYLVKRTGEKVFLECVQDMDHENMFWYRQDPGLGLRLIYFSYDVKMKEKGDIPEGYSVSREKKERFSLILESASTNQTSMYLCASSDRRSPPYEQYFGPGTRLTVT.

The chain uses TRBV25-1 and TRBJ1-5, with TRBD1 as a possible D gene (5 bases). The CDR3 covers 17 residues. The V gene's germline CDR1 is MGHDK and CDR2 SYGVNS. The germline V and J ends were trimmed by 9 bases and 0 bases, with 21 bases remaining between them. Written as DNA, the CDR3 is TGTGCCAGTGATGGGGGGGAGGGACGATGTAGCAATCAGCCCCAGCATTTT. It codes for CASDGGEGRCSNQPQHF.

The CDR3 DNA is TGCGCCAGCAGCCAAGAATTAGGGACTAGCGGGCTCCCAGCAGATACGCAGTATTTT. Encoded protein: CASSQELGTSGLPADTQYF. The J gene is TRBJ2-3, the V gene TRBV4-3, with 12 bases fitting TRBD2. The V gene's germline CDR1 is LGHNA and CDR2 YSLEER. The V segment lost 0 bases and the J segment 4 bases; nucleotides outside the gene matches: 11. This CDR3 spans 19 amino acids.

V is TRBV30 and J is TRBJ2-3; TRBD2 is a possible D gene (5 bases). The germline gives CDR1 GTSNPN, CDR2 SVGIG (reference sequence). Trimming took 2 bases from V and 3 from J, leaving 15 bases between them. The CDR3 has 15 amino acids. CDR3 bases: TGTGCCTGGAGTTCAGGCGGGTTCCGGACAGATACGCAGTATTTT. Its protein product is CAWSSGGFRTDTQYF.

The chain is built from TRBV7-2 and TRBJ2-7; no definite D call. V was cut by 2 bases and J by 7 bases, with 12 bases left in between. In germline, CDR1 is SGHTA, CDR2 FQGNSA. CDR3 length: 13 residues. The CDR3 DNA follows: TGTGCCAGCAGCTTATCAGCCGCGAGGGAGCAGTACTTC. Its translation: CASSLSAAREQYF.

This clone is a singleton in its sample. The V and J genes are TRBV19 and TRBJ1-5; 10 nucleotides align to TRBD1. Germline values: CDR1 LNHDA, CDR2 SQIVND (reference sequence). This CDR3 is 16 amino acids long. V dropped 7 bases and J dropped 2; count of bases not matched to a gene: 8. The CDR3 coding sequence is TGTGCCAGTATAGGGACAGGGGTAATGGGCAATCAGCCCCAGCATTTT. Protein: CASIGTGVMGNQPQHF.

The gene calls are TRBV7-9 and TRBJ2-7, with D tentatively TRBD2 (5 bases). The CDR3 length is 16 residues. CDR1 and CDR2 from the germline V gene are SEHNR and FQNEAQ (reference sequence). Trimming pared 5 bases from V and 2 bases from J, leaving 19 bases between. The CDR3 loop is CASSLPGGLKPYEQYF. The CDR3 DNA reads TGTGCCAGCAGCCTCCCCGGCGGGCTAAAACCCTACGAGCAGTACTTC.

CDR3: CSVEGGTYEQYF. CDR3 DNA: TGCAGCGTTGAGGGGGGGACCTACGAGCAGTACTTC. The genes are TRBV29-1 and TRBJ2-7; 7 bases fit TRBD2. CDR3 length: 12 residues. After removal of 3 bases from V and 2 bases from J, the junction contained 1 base not matched to a gene. CDR1 is SQVTM and CDR2 is ANQGSEA in the germline V gene.

In its sample, this clone was seen a few times. As DNA, the CDR3 is TGTGCCAGCGGCTGGACCTACGAGCAGTACTTC. This translates into CASGWTYEQYF. J is TRBJ2-7 and V is TRBV28; no clear D. V lost 8 bases, J lost 2 bases, and 7 bases lay in between. Germline lookup yields CDR1 MDHEN and CDR2 SYDVKM. The CDR3 is made up of 11 amino acids.

The rearrangement uses TRBV14 and TRBJ2-7; a weak D match, TRBD1 (6 bases). There are 18 residues in the CDR3. CDR1 is SGHDN, CDR2 FVKESK, per germline. Trimming took off 2 bases at V and 0 bases at J, with 20 bases between the two ends. The DNA of the CDR3 is TGTGCCAGCAGCCAAAACAGGGAGTTAATGTGGAGCTCCTACGAGCAGTACTTC. This gives the protein CASSQNRELMWSSYEQYF.

The J gene is TRBJ2-1, the V gene TRBV9, with D possibly matching TRBD2 (5 bases). The CDR3 is 15 residues long. CDR1 and CDR2 from the germline V gene are SGDLS and YYNGEE. V was trimmed by 7 bases and J by 10 bases, leaving 24 bases between them. The CDR3 sequence: CASANRNTGEWEQFF. CDR3 nucleotide sequence: TGTGCCAGCGCTAATCGAAATACCGGGGAGTGGGAGCAGTTCTTC.

The J gene is TRBJ2-1, the V gene TRBV7-9, with D tentatively TRBD2 (5 bases). V dropped 7 bases and J dropped 0 bases, with 13 bases sitting between them. In germline, CDR1 is SEHNR, CDR2 FQNEAQ (reference sequence). The CDR3 totals 15 residues. The CDR3 nucleotides read TGTGCCAGCATCGCTACTCGGGACTCCTACAATGAGCAGTTCTTC. Translation: CASIATRDSYNEQFF.

The chain uses TRBV4-1 and TRBJ2-1; 10 positions agree with TRBD2. There are 15 residues in the CDR3. Germline-derived CDR1 and CDR2 are MGHRA and YSYEKL. V shed 2 bases and J 9 bases; nucleotides not matched to a gene: 7. The DNA for the CDR3 is TGCGCCAGCAGCCAACTAGCGGGAGAACGGATTGAGCAGTTCTTC. Protein product: CASSQLAGERIEQFF.

V and J are TRBV27 and TRBJ2-1; TRBD2 aligns across 7 bases. Germline V gene sequence: CDR1 MNHEY, CDR2 SMNVEV (reference sequence). The length of the CDR3 is 12 residues. Trimming took 4 bases from V and 8 from J; bases not matched to a gene: 2. The CDR3 reads CASSWAGDEQFF. In DNA, the CDR3 is TGTGCCAGCAGTTGGGCGGGAGATGAGCAGTTCTTC.

The V gene is TRBV27, the J gene TRBJ2-7; D gene uncertain. The CDR3 has 14 amino acids. Germline CDR1 reads MNHEY; CDR2 reads SMNVEV (reference sequence). Trimming cost V 3 bases and J 0 bases, with 9 bases left between them. The CDR3 bases are TGTGCCAGCAGTTTTGTCGGTGACTCCTACGAGCAGTACTTC. Its protein product is CASSFVGDSYEQYF.